These 26 T cell receptor beta chains were sequenced from one sample in a study of T-cell reconstitution after alpha-beta-depleted transplantation in children. TCRbeta library construction was performed incorporating unique molecular identifiers. Each CDR3 protein gets one entry after TCRdb re-called the PCR reads with MiXCR. The sample contains over 150,000 distinct CDR3 sequences, roughly 6% of which appear only once. The sequences come from PBMCs, collected before TCRalphabeta/CD19-depleted stem cell transplant. The receptors originated from a girl under three years old with combined immunodeficiency, due to receive a stem cell transplant.

This clonotype showed up many times. The DNA for the CDR3 is TGTGCCAGCAGCAAGAGGACGAATCAGCCCCAGCATTTT. It specifies CASSKRTNQPQHF. V and J are TRBV28 and TRBJ1-5; D uncertain. Trimming removed 6 bases at V and 4 bases at J, with 10 bases between. Germline CDR1 is MDHEN and CDR2 is SYDVKM. The CDR3 has 13 residues. Using reference TRBV28 and TRBJ1-5 for the parts outside the CDR3, the full variable domain is DVKVTQSSRYLVKRTGEKVFLECVQDMDHENMFWYRQDPGLGLRLIYFSYDVKMKEKGDIPEGYSVSREKKERFSLILESASTNQTSMYLCASSKRTNQPQHFGDGTRLSIL.

The table lists this clonotype with many counts. The CDR3 sequence is CASRTSGGRTGELFF. The CDR3 coding sequence is TGTGCCAGCAGGACTAGCGGGGGACGAACGGGGGAGCTGTTTTTT. The chain recombines TRBV12-3 or TRBV12-4 with TRBJ2-2; TRBD2 agrees at 12 bases. CDR3 size: 15 residues. The junction had 7 bases not matched to a gene; V was cut back by 6 bases and J by 8 bases.

This clonotype was counted at least ten times. The genes are TRBV7-6 and TRBJ2-1; D remains unclear. Per the germline V gene, CDR1 is SGHVS and CDR2 is FNYEAQ. The germline V and J ends were trimmed by 4 bases and 7 bases, with 8 bases remaining between them. This CDR3 is built from 12 residues. The CDR3 DNA sequence: TGTGCCAGCAGCTCCGACACTAATGAGCAGTTCTTC. It yields the protein CASSSDTNEQFF.

This clonotype was seen only a few times. The chain couples TRBV7-2 to TRBJ1-2, with D tentatively TRBD1 (6 bases). V lost 1 base and J lost 6, with 18 bases in between. The CDR3 runs to 16 residues. Germline CDR1 is SGHTA and CDR2 is FQGNSA. The CDR3 DNA reads TGTGCCAGCAGCTTAGAAGGCGGGGGGGCAAGACATGGCTACACCTTC. It yields the protein CASSLEGGGARHGYTF.

The table lists this clonotype with many counts. This rearrangement joins TRBV7-8 to TRBJ2-5, with a possible D match to TRBD1 (6 bases). Looked up from germline, CDR1 is SGHVS and CDR2 is FQNEAQ. The CDR3 contains 15 residues. With 5 bases removed from V and 3 bases from J, the gap between germline ends came to 16 bases. This CDR3 reads CASSNARGAEETQYF. The CDR3 region has the DNA TGTGCCAGCAGCAACGCCAGGGGAGCCGAAGAGACCCAGTACTTC.

This clonotype showed up many times. The rearrangement joins TRBV12-5 to TRBJ2-1, with 8 bases lining up with TRBD2. This CDR3 has 17 residues. Germline assignment: CDR1 LGHNT and CDR2 FRNRAP. V was pared by 2 bases and J by 1 base, with 7 bases of the junction left unmatched. DNA of the CDR3: TGTGCTAGTGGTTTGACCTCGGGAGGGCCTTCCTACAATGAGCAGTTCTTC. This sequence encodes CASGLTSGGPSYNEQFF.

This clonotype showed up many times. The chain is built from TRBV28 and TRBJ2-7; D is perhaps TRBD1 (6 bases). CDR1 MDHEN and CDR2 SYDVKM come from the germline V gene. Trimming pared 3 bases from V and 9 bases from J, leaving 21 bases between. The CDR3 totals 15 residues. The CDR3 DNA follows: TGTGCCAGCAGTTTGGCTGGCCAGGGGCCCGGTGGGCAGTACTTC. Protein product: CASSLAGQGPGGQYF.

This clonotype has at least ten counts. The chain carries TRBV15 and TRBJ2-7; tentatively, D is TRBD2 (5 bases). Trimming stripped 0 bases from V and 2 bases from J, with 11 bases between. The length of the CDR3 is 15 residues. The germline V gene encodes CDR1 LNHNV and CDR2 YYDKDF (reference sequence). The CDR3 DNA reads as TGTGCCACCAGCAGAGATTACCTAGCAGCCTACGAGCAGTACTTC. Its protein is CATSRDYLAAYEQYF.

This clonotype was picked up many times. The genes are TRBV19 and TRBJ1-1; D unclear. Deletions cut 2 bases from V and 4 bases from J, with 8 bases between. The CDR3 is made up of 13 amino acids. Germline lookup yields CDR1 LNHDA and CDR2 SQIVND (reference sequence). The CDR3 loop reads CASSILWGTEAFF. Written as DNA, the CDR3 is TGTGCCAGTAGTATACTCTGGGGCACTGAAGCTTTCTTT.

A note on this clonotype: One base away lies a much larger clone, so this may be a sequencing read error. The conserved phenylalanine or tryptophan is not found at the CDR3 terminus, so this likely reflects a read error. J is TRBJ1-1 and V is TRBV6-5, with D hard to call. Germline CDR1 and CDR2: MNHEY and SVGAGI. The CDR3 runs to 15 residues. The ends were cut back, 4 bases at V and 3 bases at J, with 15 bases in the middle. The DNA of the CDR3 is TGTGCCAGCAGTTCCCCGGACGCTGGGGACACTGAAGCTTTCTGT. Translation: CASSSPDAGDTEAFC.

This clonotype has ten or more counts. V and J are TRBV24-1 and TRBJ1-5; weak D call: TRBD1 (5 bases). There are 15 residues in the CDR3. Trimming removed 6 bases at V and 4 bases at J, with 15 bases between. Germline assignment: CDR1 KGHDR and CDR2 SFDVKD. The CDR3 DNA is TGTGCCACCAGTCCACCCGGACATCCGAATCAGCCCCAGCATTTT. Protein: CATSPPGHPNQPQHF.

V gene TRBV11-3 combines with J gene TRBJ2-1, with 9 bases identical to TRBD1. Losses at the gene ends were 5 bases for V and 9 bases for J; bases not matched to a gene: 5. The CDR3 is made up of 13 amino acids. Germline CDR1 SGHNT, CDR2 YENEEA. In DNA, the CDR3 is TGTGCCAGCAGCCCGACAGGGGGATTTGAGCAGTTCTTC. Residues: CASSPTGGFEQFF.

The rearrangement uses TRBV29-1 and TRBJ2-7; D is undetermined. The CDR3 spans 13 residues. V shed 4 bases and J shed 0 bases, with 10 bases lying between them. The germline V gene has CDR1 SQVTM and CDR2 ANQGSEA. CDR3 sequence: CSVGDTSSYEQYF. The CDR3 nucleotides are TGCAGCGTTGGCGACACGAGCTCCTACGAGCAGTACTTC.

This clonotype was observed at least ten times. The chain links TRBV13 to TRBJ2-7; a possible D gene is TRBD2 (6 bases). The CDR3 runs 16 residues. Germline CDR1 reads PRHDT; CDR2 reads FYEKMQ (reference sequence). V lost 5 bases to trimming and J lost 4 bases, with 21 bases between them. CDR3 in DNA: TGTGCCAGCAGCCTTACACAAGGAGGGGAAAGTTACGAGCAGTACTTC. Translation: CASSLTQGGESYEQYF.

This clonotype was found many times. The genes are TRBV6-5 and TRBJ2-3, with D unclear. Per germline, CDR1 MNHEY and CDR2 SVGAGI. Trimming took off 2 bases at V and 2 bases at J, with 8 bases between the two ends. The CDR3 length is 14 residues. For the CDR3, the DNA is TGTGCCAGCAGTTACCGGATGCACACAGATACGCAGTATTTT. It codes for CASSYRMHTDTQYF.

This clonotype has ten or more counts. This sequence joins TRBV29-1 and TRBJ2-7; D gene unclear. The germline V gene has CDR1 SQVTM and CDR2 ANQGSEA. CDR3 length: 13 amino acids. V was cut by 1 base and J by 2 bases, with 9 bases left in between. CDR3 sequence reads: CSVEGARTYEQYF. The CDR3 DNA sequence: TGCAGCGTTGAAGGAGCCAGAACCTACGAGCAGTACTTC.

This clonotype was detected many times. The J gene is TRBJ1-1, the V gene TRBV29-1, with 7 bases fitting TRBD1. The CDR3 sequence is 13 residues long. V gave up 5 bases and J gave up 2 bases; unmatched junction bases: 5. Germline V CDR1 and CDR2: SQVTM, ANQGSEA. The CDR3 DNA sequence: TGCAGCGTTCTCACAGGGGTTAACACTGAAGCTTTCTTT. Protein product: CSVLTGVNTEAFF. Using reference TRBV29-1 and TRBJ1-1 for the parts outside the CDR3, the full variable domain is SAVISQKPSRDICQRGTSLTIQCQVDSQVTMMFWYRQQPGQSLTLIATANQGSEATYESGFVIDKFPISRPNLTFSTLTVSNMSPEDSSIYLCSVLTGVNTEAFFGQGTRLTVV.

There are many counts of this clonotype. The rearrangement uses TRBV12-3 or TRBV12-4 and TRBJ2-5; TRBD2 is a possible D gene (6 bases). The CDR3 has 13 residues. Trimming took 8 bases from V and 3 from J, leaving 13 bases between them. CDR3 in DNA: TGTGCCAGCGCTCTGGGGGGTGAAGAGACCCAGTACTTC. It is translated as CASALGGEETQYF.

A remark on this clonotype: This may arise from a read error, as a much more abundant clone is one base away. This chain uses TRBV12-3 or TRBV12-4 with TRBJ1-6; D uncertain. The germline V and J ends were trimmed by 1 base and 0 bases, with 4 bases remaining between them. The CDR3 loop spans 15 amino acids. CDR3 protein: CASSLGRSYNSPLHF. CDR3 in DNA: TGTGCCAGCAGTTTAGGGCGCTCCTATAATTCACCCCTCCACTTT.

The rearrangement joins TRBV19 to TRBJ1-3; the match to TRBD1 covers 7 bases. The germline V gene encodes CDR1 LNHDA and CDR2 SQIVND (reference sequence). This CDR3 has 15 residues. V was pared by 10 bases and J by 0 bases, with 9 bases of the junction left unmatched. In nucleotides, the CDR3 is TGTGCCACTCGGGGGGGACAGCACTCTGGAAACACCATATATTTT. Translated, it gives CATRGGQHSGNTIYF.

The chain is built from TRBV2 and TRBJ2-7; 11 nucleotides align to TRBD2. CDR1 is SNHLY, CDR2 FYNNEI, per germline. Germline trimming cut 4 bases from V and 2 bases from J; bases unmatched to any gene: 7. The CDR3 spans 16 residues. The CDR3 here is CASSGLAGGEPYEQYF. The CDR3 DNA is TGTGCCAGCAGTGGGCTAGCGGGAGGAGAACCCTACGAGCAGTACTTC.

The table lists this clonotype with many counts. The gene calls are TRBV4-1 and TRBJ1-5; 7 bases line up with TRBD1. CDR3 length: 16 amino acids. In germline, CDR1 is MGHRA, CDR2 YSYEKL. The trim removed 4 bases at V and 7 bases at J, leaving 13 bases unmatched. The CDR3 region has the DNA TGCGCCAGCAGCCCAAAACCCCACAACAGGGGCCAGCCCCAGCATTTT. Encoded protein: CASSPKPHNRGQPQHF.

In its sample, this clonotype was seen many times. CDR3: CSARRDSSTDTQYF. For the CDR3, the DNA is TGCAGTGCTAGACGGGACTCGAGCACAGATACGCAGTATTTT. The chain links TRBV20-1 to TRBJ2-3, with TRBD2 as a possible D gene (6 bases). V was trimmed by 2 bases and J by 0 bases, leaving 9 bases between them. The CDR3 runs to 14 residues. In germline, CDR1 is DFQATT, CDR2 SNEGSKA (reference sequence).

The chain links TRBV2 to TRBJ2-7; 8 nucleotides line up with TRBD1. The length of the CDR3 is 15 residues. Germline V gene lookup returns CDR1 SNHLY and CDR2 FYNNEI. V was pared by 4 bases and J by 5 bases, with 10 bases of the junction left unmatched. The CDR3 protein is CASSVIWQGADEQYF. The CDR3 region has the DNA TGTGCCAGCAGTGTAATCTGGCAGGGGGCGGACGAGCAGTACTTC.

As regards this clonotype: A single base separates this from a much larger clone, so it may be a read error. The chain employs TRBV25-1 and TRBJ1-4; 7 bases map to TRBD1. V was pared by 5 bases and J by 13 bases, with 31 bases of the junction left unmatched. The CDR3 spans 20 residues. Germline assignment: CDR1 MGHDK and CDR2 SYGVNS. For the CDR3, the DNA is TGTGCCAGCAGTCGCGTTATCGGAAATAAAAAAAGGCAGAAGGGGGCTATACTGTTTTTT. It is translated as CASSRVIGNKKRQKGAILFF.

This clonotype occurred many times. This chain joins TRBV25-1 and TRBJ2-5; 12 bases fit TRBD2. Germline V gene lookup returns CDR1 MGHDK and CDR2 SYGVNS. CDR3 length equals 16 residues. V trimming: 3 bases; J trimming: 1 base; junction bases outside the gene matches: 3. The CDR3 nucleotides are TGTGCCAGCAGTGACGGACTAGCGGGGAGCCAAGAGACCCAGTACTTC. Encoded protein: CASSDGLAGSQETQYF.